These 19 T cell receptor beta chains share one sample of origin, sequenced in a study of control samples from healthy donors and cancer patients. The method was immunoSEQ multiplex PCR; TCRdb's version includes in-frame clones alone and lacks a portion of them. In the table there are about 130,000 clones, approximately 92% of which are singletons. The sample consisted of blood. The receptors here all came from a man between 18 and 29 years old in good health.

The chain is built from TRBV6-1 and TRBJ1-6; possible D gene TRBD1, 6 bases. The germline V and J ends were trimmed by 2 bases and 10 bases, with 9 bases remaining between them. This CDR3 spans 13 amino acids. Germline assignment: CDR1 MNHNS and CDR2 SASEGT. The chain's CDR3 is CASSELRGSPLHF. CDR3 nucleotides: TGTGCCAGCAGTGAATTGAGGGGGTCACCCCTCCACTTT.

The chain is built from TRBV28 and TRBJ2-4; tentatively, D is TRBD2 (5 bases). The CDR3 has 16 amino acids. The germline V and J ends were trimmed by 8 bases and 0 bases, with 17 bases remaining between them. Germline V gene sequence: CDR1 MDHEN, CDR2 SYDVKM. The CDR3 region has the DNA TGTGCCAGCCGCCTCGGGATCCTCGAAGCCAAAAACATTCAGTACTTC. It translates to CASRLGILEAKNIQYF.

CDR3 protein: CASSLTTDPNYGYTF. CDR3 DNA sequence: TGTGCCAGCAGTCTTACGACAGACCCCAACTATGGCTACACCTTC. V gene TRBV6-5 combines with J gene TRBJ1-2; D might be TRBD1 (5 bases). Germline lookup yields CDR1 MNHEY and CDR2 SVGAGI. This CDR3 comprises 15 residues. V was clipped by 5 bases and J by 2 bases, with 15 bases between them.

This rearrangement joins TRBV9 to TRBJ2-2, with TRBD1 as a possible D gene (5 bases). The germline CDR1 and CDR2 sequences are SGDLS and YYNGEE. This CDR3 region has 15 residues. V was clipped by 0 bases and J by 2 bases, with 8 bases between them. DNA of the CDR3: TGTGCCAGCAGCGTAGGACAGATAAACACCGGGGAGCTGTTTTTT. This translates into CASSVGQINTGELFF.

The V gene is TRBV19, the J gene TRBJ2-3; 7 bases agree with TRBD1. Germline CDR1 is LNHDA and CDR2 is SQIVND (reference sequence). Unmatched junction bases numbered 13, after V lost 6 bases and J lost 7 bases. The CDR3 covers 15 residues. CDR3 in amino acids: CASRTTGVQLHTQYF. For the CDR3, the DNA is TGTGCCAGTAGGACAACAGGGGTCCAGCTACATACGCAGTATTTT.

This chain uses TRBV10-1 with TRBJ2-1; TRBD1 agrees at 9 bases. The germline gives CDR1 WNHNN, CDR2 SYGVQD (reference sequence). After removal of 8 bases from V and 2 bases from J, the junction contained 10 bases not matched to a gene. The CDR3 has 16 amino acids. This CDR3 is CASSAQGQGPYNEQFF. Here the CDR3 DNA reads TGCGCCAGCTCTGCCCAGGGACAGGGCCCCTACAATGAGCAGTTCTTC.

This chain uses TRBV7-3 with TRBJ2-1; D gene uncertain. CDR1 is SGHTA and CDR2 is FQGTGA in the germline V gene. Trimming removed 0 bases at V and 0 bases at J, with 12 bases between. This CDR3 has 17 residues. The CDR3 DNA reads TGTGCCAGCAGCTTAACCGGTCCCTACCGCTCCTACAATGAGCAGTTCTTC. Its protein is CASSLTGPYRSYNEQFF.

V is TRBV29-1 and J is TRBJ2-3, with D unresolved. Germline V gene data show CDR1 as SQVTM and CDR2 as ANQGSEA. V was pared by 4 bases and J by 2 bases, with 10 bases between. CDR3 length: 13 residues. The CDR3 loop reads CSVGARHTDTQYF. The CDR3, as DNA: TGCAGCGTTGGGGCCAGACACACAGATACGCAGTATTTT.

The genes are TRBV30 and TRBJ2-1; D uncertain. Trimming cost V 6 bases and J 6 bases, with 15 bases left between them. The CDR3 has 13 residues. From germline, CDR1 is GTSNPN and CDR2 SVGIG (reference sequence). This chain's CDR3 is CACALAYGNEQFF. The CDR3 DNA is TGTGCCTGTGCCTTGGCGTATGGCAATGAGCAGTTCTTC.

This clone has a single count. This rearrangement joins TRBV6-5 to TRBJ2-3; D possibly corresponds to TRBD2 (5 bases). V was pared by 6 bases and J by 1 base, with 5 bases between. The CDR3 is made up of 12 amino acids. Germline V lookup: CDR1 MNHEY, CDR2 SVGAGI. CDR3 region: CASRRGTDTQYF. The CDR3 DNA sequence: TGTGCCAGCAGGCGGGGCACAGATACGCAGTATTTT.

This chain joins TRBV2 and TRBJ2-3, with 11 bases that match TRBD2. The V gene's germline CDR1 is SNHLY and CDR2 FYNNEI. V gave up 7 bases and J gave up 6 bases; unmatched junction bases: 9. The CDR3 has 15 amino acids. This CDR3 is CASTGTSGLGDTQYF. In nucleotides, the CDR3 is TGTGCCAGCACCGGGACTAGCGGCCTCGGGGATACGCAGTATTTT.

V is TRBV9 and J is TRBJ2-2; 12 positions agree with TRBD2. CDR3 length equals 15 residues. Germline CDR1 SGDLS, CDR2 YYNGEE. V was clipped by 3 bases and J by 7 bases; unmatched bases: 4. CDR3 sequence: CASSASGRAIGELFF. CDR3 in DNA: TGTGCCAGCAGCGCTAGCGGGAGGGCGATCGGGGAGCTGTTTTTT. The full variable domain, rest sourced from reference TRBV9 and TRBJ2-2, is DSGVTQTPKHLITATGQRVTLRCSPRSGDLSVYWYQQSLDQGLQFLIQYYNGEERAKGNILERFSAQQFPDLHSELNLSSLELGDSALYFCASSASGRAIGELFFGEGSRLTVL.

This chain connects TRBV5-4 to TRBJ2-2; no definite D call. In germline, CDR1 is SGHNT, CDR2 YYREEE (reference sequence). V lost 2 bases and J lost 5, with 7 bases in between. CDR3 length equals 13 residues. The CDR3 spells CASSLKGTGELFF. The CDR3 bases are TGTGCCAGCAGCTTAAAGGGTACCGGGGAGCTGTTTTTT. Based on the CDR3 plus reference TRBV5-4 and TRBJ2-2, the full variable domain is ETGVTQSPTHLIKTRGQQVTLRCSSQSGHNTVSWYQQALGQGPQFIFQYYREEENGRGNFPPRFSGLQFPNYSSELNVNALELDDSALYLCASSLKGTGELFFGEGSRLTVL.

This chain uses TRBV28 with TRBJ1-5, with D possibly being TRBD1 (6 bases). V was cut by 5 bases and J by 1 base, with 15 bases left in between. CDR1 is MDHEN and CDR2 is SYDVKM in the germline V gene. This CDR3 has 16 residues. CDR3 loop: CASSHRKGGSNQPQHF. The CDR3 nucleotides read TGTGCCAGCAGTCACAGGAAGGGGGGGAGCAATCAGCCCCAGCATTTT. Using reference TRBV28 and TRBJ1-5 for the parts outside the CDR3, the full variable domain is DVKVTQSSRYLVKRTGEKVFLECVQDMDHENMFWYRQDPGLGLRLIYFSYDVKMKEKGDIPEGYSVSREKKERFSLILESASTNQTSMYLCASSHRKGGSNQPQHFGDGTRLSIL.

V and J are TRBV28 and TRBJ2-1; 7 bases fit TRBD1. Germline lookup yields CDR1 MDHEN and CDR2 SYDVKM. The V and J ends lost 6 bases and 9 bases, in that order; junction bases with no gene match: 11. This CDR3 spans 14 amino acids. The CDR3 region is CASSNRGQTGEQFF. The CDR3 nucleotides are TGTGCCAGCAGCAACCGGGGACAGACGGGTGAGCAGTTCTTC.

This chain connects TRBV27 to TRBJ2-5; the match to TRBD2 covers 10 bases. Germline V gene data show CDR1 as MNHEY and CDR2 as SMNVEV (reference sequence). V shed 5 bases and J 1 base; nucleotides not matched to a gene: 7. This CDR3 has 16 amino acids. CDR3 region: CASSAGLAEIQETQYF. The CDR3 DNA reads as TGTGCCAGCAGTGCCGGACTAGCGGAGATCCAAGAGACCCAGTACTTC.

V and J are TRBV27 and TRBJ2-1; D assignment may be TRBD1 or TRBD2 (5 bases each). This CDR3 is 14 amino acids long. Germline CDR1 MNHEY, CDR2 SMNVEV (reference sequence). V lost 5 bases and J lost 4, with 12 bases in between. CDR3 amino acids: CASSTPGRYNEQFF. The CDR3 DNA reads TGTGCCAGCAGTACACCGGGACGGTACAATGAGCAGTTCTTC.

The V call is TRBV4-1, the J call TRBJ2-7, with a possible D match to TRBD2 (6 bases). Germline lookup yields CDR1 MGHRA and CDR2 YSYEKL. The CDR3 sequence is 20 residues long. Trimming removed 0 bases at V and 3 bases at J, with 27 bases between. The CDR3 loop reads CASSQEYGTFGTEGLYEQYF. The DNA of the CDR3 is TGCGCCAGCAGCCAAGAGTATGGTACATTTGGCACAGAGGGACTCTACGAGCAGTACTTC.

This rearrangement joins TRBV29-1 to TRBJ1-1, with D unresolved. Germline V gene sequence: CDR1 SQVTM, CDR2 ANQGSEA. This CDR3 is built from 11 residues. V dropped 4 bases and J dropped 1 base, with 4 bases sitting between them. CDR3 loop: CSVVQNTEAFF. Here the CDR3 DNA reads TGCAGCGTTGTCCAGAACACTGAAGCTTTCTTT.